This paragraph reports one TCR beta chain. As yet, its antigen is unknown. The record originates from a study of identical twins. Study-wide results and limits: Zero-insertion results could be subject to partial confounding by invariant MAIT and iNKT cells. Model-predicted out-of-frame TCR alpha sharing fell below observed values in monozygotic twins. Twin-shared out-of-frame alpha sequences were enriched for low generation probability.

Per germline, CDR1 SGHNT and CDR2 YENEEA. V lost 5 bases and J 0 bases, leaving 11 bases between the germline ends. The CDR3 runs 14 residues. Via MiXCR, TCRdb re-called the 5' RACE reads, giving one row per CDR3 protein. The sample consists of about 490,000 distinct CDR3 sequences, over 12% of them appearing once. These data were also filed under a second study, of yellow fever vaccine responses in identical twins. That paper adds: Reported findings indicate that twins' vaccine T cell responses seemed partially convergent, partially personalized.

This clonotype originated in a woman between 18 and 29 years old in good health. The chain joins TRBV11-3 to TRBJ2-7; a possible D gene is TRBD2 (5 bases). The source material was CD4+ T cells sorted from blood. CDR3 nucleotide sequence: TGTGCCAGCAGCCAGCGGCGGTCCTCCTACGAGCAGTACTTC. Its protein is CASSQRRSSYEQYF.